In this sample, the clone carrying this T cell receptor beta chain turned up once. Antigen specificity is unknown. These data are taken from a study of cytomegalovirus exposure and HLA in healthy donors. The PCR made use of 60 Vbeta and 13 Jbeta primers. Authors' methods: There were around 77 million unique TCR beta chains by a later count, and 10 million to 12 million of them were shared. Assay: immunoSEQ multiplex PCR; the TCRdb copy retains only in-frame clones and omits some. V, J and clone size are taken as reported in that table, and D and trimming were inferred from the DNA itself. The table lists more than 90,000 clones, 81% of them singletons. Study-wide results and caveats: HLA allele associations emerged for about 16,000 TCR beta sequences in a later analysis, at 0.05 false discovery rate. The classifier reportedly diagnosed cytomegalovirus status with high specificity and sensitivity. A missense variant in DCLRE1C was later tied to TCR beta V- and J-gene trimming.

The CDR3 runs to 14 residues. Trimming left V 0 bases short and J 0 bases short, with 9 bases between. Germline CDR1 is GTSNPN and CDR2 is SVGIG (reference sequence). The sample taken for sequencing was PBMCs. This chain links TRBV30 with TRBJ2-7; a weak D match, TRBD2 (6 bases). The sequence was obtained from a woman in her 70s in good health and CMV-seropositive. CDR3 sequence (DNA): TGTGCCTGGAGTGTCGGCGGGACCTCCTACGAGCAGTACTTC. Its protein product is CAWSVGGTSYEQYF.